The sample holds a few counts of the clone carrying this T cell receptor beta chain. What it binds is not known. Amplification used 60 Vbeta primers and 13 Jbeta primers. The assay was immunoSEQ multiplex PCR, and TCRdb's table has in-frame clones only and misses some. This sample has approximately 220,000 clones, with around 76% found just once. V gave up 6 bases and J gave up 4 bases, with 15 bases separating them. There are 14 residues in the CDR3. Per the germline V gene, CDR1 is MNHEY and CDR2 is SMNVEV (reference sequence). The sample originates from a study of cytomegalovirus exposure and HLA in healthy donors. Study outcomes and limitations: Trimming of TCR beta V- and J-genes showed a link, identified in a later analysis, to a missense DCLRE1C variant. In a later analysis, productive TCRs from donors in an Asian-associated ancestry cluster reportedly carried fewer N-insertions than the cohort mean. Other equally common chains were less clonally expanded than HLA-associated TCR beta chains, a later analysis showed.

Material for sequencing was PBMCs. The chain carries TRBV27 and TRBJ1-2, with D possibly matching TRBD1 (6 bases). The clonotype was recovered from a man aged 18-30 years in good health and CMV-seronegative. For the CDR3, the DNA is TGTGCCAGCAGCCTGCGAGGGGGGGGCTATGGCTACACCTTC. The encoded protein is CASSLRGGGYGYTF.